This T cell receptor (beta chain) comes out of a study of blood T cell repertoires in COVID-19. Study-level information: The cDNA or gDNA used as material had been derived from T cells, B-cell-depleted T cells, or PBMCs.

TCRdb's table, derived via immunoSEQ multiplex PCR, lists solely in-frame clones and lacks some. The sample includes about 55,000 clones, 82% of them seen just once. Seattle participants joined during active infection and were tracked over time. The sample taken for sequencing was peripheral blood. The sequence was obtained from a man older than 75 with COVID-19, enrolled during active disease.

CDR3 region: CASSQDGTLQETQYF. The CDR3 bases are TGCGCCAGCAGCCAAGATGGGACACTTCAAGAGACCCAGTACTTC. V is TRBV4-1 and J is TRBJ2-5; tentatively, D is TRBD1 (6 bases). This CDR3 contains 15 residues. Trimming cost V 0 bases and J 2 bases, with 10 bases left between them. Germline V gene sequence: CDR1 MGHRA, CDR2 YSYEKL.